Listed here are 13 T cell receptor beta chains from one sample, sequenced in a study of blood T cell repertoires in COVID-19. Using immunoSEQ multiplex PCR, the repertoire was profiled, and TCRdb retains in-frame clones only, with some absent. In the table there are 250,000 to 300,000 clones, roughly 90% of which are singletons. Sequencing input: PBMCs or T cells enriched from blood (not recorded which). Source of these receptors: a middle-aged woman who had recovered from COVID-19.

This chain uses TRBV30 with TRBJ2-1; tentative D call: TRBD2 (5 bases). The CDR3 covers 14 residues. V was trimmed by 5 bases and J by 0 bases, leaving 11 bases between them. Germline V gene sequence: CDR1 GTSNPN, CDR2 SVGIG (reference sequence). The CDR3 here is CAWVFGSSYNEQFF. CDR3 nucleotides: TGTGCCTGGGTGTTTGGGAGCTCCTACAATGAGCAGTTCTTC.

The table lists this clone with a count of one. The V gene is TRBV5-4, the J gene TRBJ2-1; 7 bases are shared with TRBD2. J gave up 7 bases and V 0 bases, and 10 bases lay outside the gene matches. The germline CDR1 and CDR2 sequences are SGHNT and YYREEE (reference sequence). This CDR3 is built from 16 residues. The CDR3 sequence is CASSLAGLAGVNEQFF. CDR3 in DNA: TGTGCCAGCAGCTTGGCCGGGTTGGCGGGAGTAAATGAGCAGTTCTTC.

This chain uses TRBV29-1 with TRBJ1-2, with D possibly being TRBD1 (5 bases). Germline-derived CDR1 and CDR2 are SQVTM and ANQGSEA. Deletions cut 2 bases from V and 8 bases from J, with 12 bases between. CDR3 length equals 12 residues. CDR3 nucleotide sequence: TGCAGCGTTGAATTGTATAGGGGCGGCTACACCTTC. This translates into CSVELYRGGYTF.

V gene TRBV11-2 combines with J gene TRBJ2-1, with D maybe TRBD2 (6 bases). Germline V gene sequence: CDR1 SGHAT, CDR2 FQNNGV. CDR3 length: 16 residues. Deletions cut 1 base from V and 3 bases from J, with 13 bases between. CDR3 DNA: TGTGCCAGCAGCTTAGGGCCTAGCGAGTTCTACAATGAGCAGTTCTTC. It translates to CASSLGPSEFYNEQFF.

This clone was counted a single time. The chain is built from TRBV4-1 and TRBJ1-2; D might be TRBD1 (5 bases). The V end was cut by 3 bases, the J end by 4 bases, with 12 bases between. Germline lookup yields CDR1 MGHRA and CDR2 YSYEKL. This CDR3 has 14 amino acids. The CDR3 is CASSHGQGLYGYTF. The CDR3 nucleotides are TGCGCCAGCAGCCACGGGCAGGGCCTCTATGGCTACACCTTC.

The CDR3 DNA is TGTGCCAGCAGCTTAACAGGGGGTAACTCTGGGGCCAACGTCCTGACTTTC. Translating gives CASSLTGGNSGANVLTF. This chain connects TRBV7-2 to TRBJ2-6; TRBD1 aligns across 8 bases. The germline gives CDR1 SGHTA, CDR2 FQGNSA. The CDR3 runs 17 residues. Trimming took 2 bases from V and 0 from J; bases not matched to a gene: 3.

The CDR3 DNA reads as TGCGCCAGCAGTTTTGGGGCGGTTAATGAAAAACTGTTTTTT. This sequence encodes CASSFGAVNEKLFF. V usage is TRBV5-1 and J usage is TRBJ1-4; D may be TRBD1 (5 bases). From germline, CDR1 is SGHRS and CDR2 YFSETQ. Deletions cut 5 bases from V and 4 bases from J, with 12 bases between. This CDR3 region has 14 residues.

The chain links TRBV18 to TRBJ1-6; D unresolved. V was cut by 3 bases and J by 0 bases, with 3 bases left in between. This CDR3 is 14 amino acids long. Germline assignment: CDR1 KGHSH and CDR2 LQKENI. In nucleotides, the CDR3 is TGTGCCAGCTCACCTAGCTCCTATAATTCACCCCTCCACTTT. Translated, it gives CASSPSSYNSPLHF.

This chain links TRBV27 with TRBJ1-1, with no clear D. This CDR3 spans 17 amino acids. Germline V gene sequence: CDR1 MNHEY, CDR2 SMNVEV (reference sequence). V lost 4 bases and J 4 bases, leaving 22 bases between the germline ends. CDR3 coding DNA: TGTGCCAGCAGTTCAACCTTACTGACAATTATGAGCACTGAAGCTTTCTTT. It translates to CASSSTLLTIMSTEAFF.

This clone came up once. The chain combines TRBV7-9 with TRBJ2-3; 12 bases map to TRBD2. J was trimmed by 0 bases and V by 5 bases; bases with no gene match: 6. Germline assignment: CDR1 SEHNR and CDR2 FQNEAQ (reference sequence). The CDR3 contains 17 residues. CDR3 in DNA: TGTGCCAGCAGCCCCAGGACTAGCGGGGCTAGCACAGATACGCAGTATTTT. Translated: CASSPRTSGASTDTQYF. The whole variable domain, filled in from reference TRBV7-9 and TRBJ2-3, reads DTGVSQNPRHKITKRGQNVTFRCDPISEHNRLYWYRQTLGQGPEFLTYFQNEAQLEKSRLLSDRFSAERPKGSFSTLEIQRTEQGDSAMYLCASSPRTSGASTDTQYFGPGTRLTVL.

The chain couples TRBV27 to TRBJ1-1, with 7 bases fitting TRBD1. In germline, CDR1 is MNHEY, CDR2 SMNVEV (reference sequence). The V gene end was trimmed by 5 bases and the J gene end by 4 bases; junction bases not matched to a gene: 10. The CDR3 is made up of 15 amino acids. CDR3 residues: CASSKTTGVGTEAFF. The DNA for the CDR3 is TGTGCCAGCAGTAAAACAACAGGGGTTGGCACTGAAGCTTTCTTT.

CDR3 DNA sequence: TGTGCCAGCAGCTTAGCGAACGCGGTCTACGAGCAGTACTTC. Protein: CASSLANAVYEQYF. The V gene is TRBV7-9, the J gene TRBJ2-7; D gene ambiguous. CDR1 and CDR2 (germline): SEHNR, FQNEAQ (reference sequence). The CDR3 consists of 14 residues. Trimming took off 0 bases at V and 3 bases at J, with 9 bases between the two ends.

The genes are TRBV3-1 (or the pseudogene TRBV3-2) and TRBJ2-1; 9 bases agree with TRBD2. Trimming cost V 4 bases and J 4 bases; bases outside gene matches: 11. The V gene's germline CDR1 is LGHDT and CDR2 YNNKEL (reference sequence). This CDR3 region has 17 residues. The CDR3 region is CASSPQRNSGGYNEQFF. The CDR3, as DNA: TGTGCCAGCAGCCCCCAGCGCAATAGCGGGGGTTACAATGAGCAGTTCTTC.